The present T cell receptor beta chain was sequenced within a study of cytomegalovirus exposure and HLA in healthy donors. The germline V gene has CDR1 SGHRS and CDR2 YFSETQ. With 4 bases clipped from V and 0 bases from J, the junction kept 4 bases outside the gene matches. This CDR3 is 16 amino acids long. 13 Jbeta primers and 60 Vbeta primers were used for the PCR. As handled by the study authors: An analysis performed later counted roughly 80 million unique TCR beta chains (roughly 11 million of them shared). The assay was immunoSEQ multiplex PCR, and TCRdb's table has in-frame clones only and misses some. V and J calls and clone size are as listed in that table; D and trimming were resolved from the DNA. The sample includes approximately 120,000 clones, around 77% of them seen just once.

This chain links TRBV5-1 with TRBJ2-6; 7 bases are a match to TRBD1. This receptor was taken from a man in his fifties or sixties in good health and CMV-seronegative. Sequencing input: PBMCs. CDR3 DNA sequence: TGCGCCAGCAGCCCCCGGGACAGCTCTGGGGCCAACGTCCTGACTTTC. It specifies CASSPRDSSGANVLTF.